This T cell receptor (beta chain) is from a study of identical twins. This CDR3 spans 13 amino acids. V shed 2 bases and J shed 2 bases, with 7 bases lying between them. The germline gives CDR1 DFQATT, CDR2 SNEGSKA (reference sequence). Healthy Caucasian donors formed the entire cohort. TCRdb independently ran MiXCR on the 5' RACE reads; one entry per CDR3 protein. In the table there are 1.5 million to 2 million distinct CDR3 sequences, around 33% of which are singletons. This clonotype was observed a few times. Its target is not known. General study results and limits: Zero-insertion analyses could be partly confounded by invariant MAIT and iNKT cells. Out-of-frame alpha sequences common to twins exhibited a surplus of low generation probability.

This receptor was obtained from a newborn girl in good health. The chain has TRBV20-1 and TRBJ2-1; D is undetermined. Sequenced input: cord blood. CDR3 coding DNA: TGCAGTGCTAGATCCACCCCCTACAATGAGCAGTTCTTC. It translates to CSARSTPYNEQFF.